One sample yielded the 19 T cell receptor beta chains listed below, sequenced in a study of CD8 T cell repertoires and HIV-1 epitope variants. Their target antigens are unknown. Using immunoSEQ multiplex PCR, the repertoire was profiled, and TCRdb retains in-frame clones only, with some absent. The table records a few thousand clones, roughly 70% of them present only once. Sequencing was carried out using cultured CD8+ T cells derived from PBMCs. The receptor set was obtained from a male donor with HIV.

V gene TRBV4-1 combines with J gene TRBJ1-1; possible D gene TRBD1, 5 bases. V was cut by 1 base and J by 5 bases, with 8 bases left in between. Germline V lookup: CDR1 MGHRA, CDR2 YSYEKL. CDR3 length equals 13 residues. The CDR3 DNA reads TGCGCCAGCAGCCAAGGCAGGGAAACTGAAGCTTTCTTT. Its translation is CASSQGRETEAFF.

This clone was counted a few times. CDR3 coding DNA: TGTGCCAGCAGCCGCGCAGTGAGCACAGATACGCAGTATTTT. Protein sequence: CASSRAVSTDTQYF. The chain joins TRBV5-6 to TRBJ2-3; no reliable D call. Trimming took off 4 bases at V and 0 bases at J, with 9 bases between the two ends. From germline, CDR1 is SGHDT and CDR2 YYEEEE. The length of the CDR3 is 14 residues.

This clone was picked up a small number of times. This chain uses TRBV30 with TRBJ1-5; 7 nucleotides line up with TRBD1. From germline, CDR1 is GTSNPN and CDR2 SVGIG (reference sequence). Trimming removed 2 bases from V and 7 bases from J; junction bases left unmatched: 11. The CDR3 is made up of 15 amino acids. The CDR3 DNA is TGTGCCTGGAGTTCTGGGACAGCCCAGGGGCAGCCCCAGCATTTT. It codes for CAWSSGTAQGQPQHF.

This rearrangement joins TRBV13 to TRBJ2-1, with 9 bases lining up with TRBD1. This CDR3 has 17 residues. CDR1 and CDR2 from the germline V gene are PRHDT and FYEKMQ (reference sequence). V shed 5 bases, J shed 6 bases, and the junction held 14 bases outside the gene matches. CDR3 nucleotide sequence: TGTGCCAGCAGCACAACCCGCGGGACAGGGAGAGCCAATGAGCAGTTCTTC. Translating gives CASSTTRGTGRANEQFF.

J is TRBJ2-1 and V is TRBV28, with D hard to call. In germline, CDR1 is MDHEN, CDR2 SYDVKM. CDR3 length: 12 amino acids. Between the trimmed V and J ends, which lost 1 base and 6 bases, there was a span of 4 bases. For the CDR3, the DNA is TGTGCCAGCAGTTTATCCCCCAATGAGCAGTTCTTC. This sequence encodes CASSLSPNEQFF.

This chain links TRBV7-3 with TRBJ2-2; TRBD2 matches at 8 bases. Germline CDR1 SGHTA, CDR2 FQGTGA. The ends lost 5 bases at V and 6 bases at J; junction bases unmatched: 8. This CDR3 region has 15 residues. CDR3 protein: CASSPQLGGAGELFF. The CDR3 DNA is TGTGCCAGCAGCCCCCAACTCGGGGGGGCCGGGGAGCTGTTTTTT.

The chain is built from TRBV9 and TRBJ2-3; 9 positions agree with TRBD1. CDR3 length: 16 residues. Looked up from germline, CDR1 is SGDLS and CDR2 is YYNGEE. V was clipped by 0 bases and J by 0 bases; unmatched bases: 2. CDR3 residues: CASSVDRGHSTDTQYF. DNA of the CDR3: TGTGCCAGCAGCGTAGACAGGGGGCATAGCACAGATACGCAGTATTTT.

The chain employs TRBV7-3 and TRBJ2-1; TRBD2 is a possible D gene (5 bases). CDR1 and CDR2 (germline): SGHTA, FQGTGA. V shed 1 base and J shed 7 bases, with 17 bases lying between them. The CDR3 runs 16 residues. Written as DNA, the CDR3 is TGTGCCAGCAGCTTAATTGGTAGGGTTTCGGGGAATGAGCAGTTCTTC. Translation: CASSLIGRVSGNEQFF. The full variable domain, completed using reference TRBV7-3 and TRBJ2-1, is GAGVSQTPSNKVTEKGKYVELRCDPISGHTALYWYRQSLGQGPEFLIYFQGTGAADDSGLPNDRFFAVRPEGSVSTLKIQRTERGDSAVYLCASSLIGRVSGNEQFFGPGTRLTVL.

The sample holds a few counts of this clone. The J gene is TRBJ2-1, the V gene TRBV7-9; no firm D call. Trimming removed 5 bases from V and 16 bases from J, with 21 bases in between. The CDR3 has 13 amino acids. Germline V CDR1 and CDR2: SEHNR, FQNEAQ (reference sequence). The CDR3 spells CASSETERRHYFF. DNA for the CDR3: TGTGCCAGCAGCGAAACAGAAAGGCGGCATTATTTCTTC.

This CDR3 is CASSIMDSYYEQYF. CDR3 nucleotide sequence: TGTGCCAGTAGTATTATGGACTCTTATTACGAGCAGTACTTC. V usage is TRBV19 and J usage is TRBJ2-7, with D possibly TRBD2 on 5 matching bases. Trimming left V 3 bases short and J 4 bases short, with 13 bases between. Germline assignment: CDR1 LNHDA and CDR2 SQIVND (reference sequence). The CDR3 extends over 14 amino acids.

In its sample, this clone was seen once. CDR3 region: CASSSSDSNYGYTF. Here the CDR3 DNA reads TGTGCCAGCAGTTCCTCGGACAGCAACTATGGCTACACCTTC. The rearrangement uses TRBV28 and TRBJ1-2, with D maybe TRBD1 (6 bases). Per the germline V gene, CDR1 is MDHEN and CDR2 is SYDVKM. V lost 4 bases and J lost 2, with 11 bases in between. The CDR3 is made up of 14 amino acids.

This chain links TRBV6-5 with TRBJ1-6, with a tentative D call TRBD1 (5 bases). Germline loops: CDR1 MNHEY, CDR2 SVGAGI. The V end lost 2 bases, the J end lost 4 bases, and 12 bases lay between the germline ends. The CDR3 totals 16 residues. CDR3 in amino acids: CASSYDQGLYNSPLHF. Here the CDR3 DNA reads TGTGCCAGCAGTTACGACCAGGGTCTTTATAATTCACCCCTCCACTTT.

This CDR3 reads CASSGRGTDTQYF. The CDR3 DNA sequence: TGTGCCAGCAGCGGACGGGGCACAGATACGCAGTATTTT. V is TRBV5-6 and J is TRBJ2-3, with D hard to call. This CDR3 contains 13 residues. V was cut by 4 bases and J by 1 base, with 7 bases left in between. Germline V gives CDR1 SGHDT, CDR2 YYEEEE. The complete variable domain, with remaining parts taken from reference TRBV5-6 and TRBJ2-3, reads DAGVTQSPTHLIKTRGQQVTLRCSPKSGHDTVSWYQQALGQGPQFIFQYYEEEERQRGNFPDRFSGHQFPNYSSELNVNALLLGDSALYLCASSGRGTDTQYFGPGTRLTVL.

The DNA of the CDR3 is TGTGCCAGCAGTTACGACTCCTACAATGAGCAGTTCTTC. Translating gives CASSYDSYNEQFF. The rearrangement joins TRBV6-5 to TRBJ2-1, with D hard to call. Trimming pared 2 bases from V and 0 bases from J, leaving 2 bases between. In germline, CDR1 is MNHEY, CDR2 SVGAGI. The CDR3 has 13 amino acids.

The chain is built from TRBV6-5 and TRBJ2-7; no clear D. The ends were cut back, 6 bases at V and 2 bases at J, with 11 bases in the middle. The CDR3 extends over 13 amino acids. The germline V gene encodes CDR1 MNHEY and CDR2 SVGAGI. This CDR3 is CASSPTGPYEQYF. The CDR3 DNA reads TGTGCCAGCAGCCCGACTGGGCCCTACGAGCAGTACTTC.

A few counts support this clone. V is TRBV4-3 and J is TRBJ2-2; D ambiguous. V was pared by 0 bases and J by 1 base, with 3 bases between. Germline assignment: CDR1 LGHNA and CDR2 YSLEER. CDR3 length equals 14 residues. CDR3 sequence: CASSQDGNTGELFF. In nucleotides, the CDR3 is TGCGCCAGCAGCCAAGATGGGAACACCGGGGAGCTGTTTTTT.

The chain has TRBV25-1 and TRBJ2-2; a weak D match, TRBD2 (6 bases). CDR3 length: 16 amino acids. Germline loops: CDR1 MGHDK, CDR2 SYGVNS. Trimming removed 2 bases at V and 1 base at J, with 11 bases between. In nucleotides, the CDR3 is TGTGCCAGCAGTGAAGTGGGACTGCAGAACACCGGGGAGCTGTTTTTT. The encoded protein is CASSEVGLQNTGELFF.

The CDR3 bases are TGTGCCAGCAGCTCAACCCCCGACGAGGGGGCTGGCTACACCTTC. Its protein is CASSSTPDEGAGYTF. The chain joins TRBV7-9 to TRBJ1-2, with 7 positions matching TRBD1. After removal of 4 bases from V and 7 bases from J, the junction contained 12 bases not matched to a gene. This CDR3 is 15 amino acids long. Germline lookup yields CDR1 SEHNR and CDR2 FQNEAQ (reference sequence).

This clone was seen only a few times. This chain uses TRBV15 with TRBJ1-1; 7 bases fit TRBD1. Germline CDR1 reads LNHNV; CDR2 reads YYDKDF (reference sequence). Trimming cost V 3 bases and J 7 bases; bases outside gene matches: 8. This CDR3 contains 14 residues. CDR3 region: CATSRSRGTDEAFF. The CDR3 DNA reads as TGTGCCACCAGCAGGTCCCGTGGGACAGATGAAGCTTTCTTT. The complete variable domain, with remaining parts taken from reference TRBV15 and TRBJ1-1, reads DAMVIQNPRYQVTQFGKPVTLSCSQTLNHNVMYWYQQKSSQAPKLLFHYYDKDFNNEADTPDNFQSRRPNTSFCFLDIRSPGLGDTAMYLCATSRSRGTDEAFFGQGTRLTVV.